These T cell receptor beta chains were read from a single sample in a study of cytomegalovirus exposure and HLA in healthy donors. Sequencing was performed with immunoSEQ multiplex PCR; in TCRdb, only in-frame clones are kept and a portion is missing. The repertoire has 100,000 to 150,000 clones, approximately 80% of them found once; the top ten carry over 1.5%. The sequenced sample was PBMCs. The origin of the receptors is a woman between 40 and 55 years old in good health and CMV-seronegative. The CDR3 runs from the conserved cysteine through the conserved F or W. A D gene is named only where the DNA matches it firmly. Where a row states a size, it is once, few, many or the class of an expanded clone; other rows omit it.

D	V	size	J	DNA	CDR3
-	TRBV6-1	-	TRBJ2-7	TGTGCCAGCGGCCAAGGAGAGAACAGGTTCTACGAGCAGTACTTC	CASGQGENRFYEQYF
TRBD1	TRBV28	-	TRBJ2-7	TGTGCCAGCAGACAGGGGACCTACGAGCAGTACTTC	CASRQGTYEQYF
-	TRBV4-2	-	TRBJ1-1	TGTGCCAGCAGCCAAGAAGACAGGCTAGGAGGTGAAGCTTTCTTT	CASSQEDRLGGEAFF
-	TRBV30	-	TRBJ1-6	TGTGCCTGGAACGGGGGTAGTAATTCACCCCTCCACTTT	CAWNGGSNSPLHF
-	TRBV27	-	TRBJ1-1	TGTGCCAGCAGTTTCCACGGGGTGAACACTGAAGCTTTCTTT	CASSFHGVNTEAFF
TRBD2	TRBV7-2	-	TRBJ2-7	TGTGCCAGCAGCTTAGTGTTCCGGGGGGCCTACGAGCAGTACTTC	CASSLVFRGAYEQYF
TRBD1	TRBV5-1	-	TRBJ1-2	TGCGCCAGCAGCGTGCACAGGGGTGATGGGAATGGCTACACCTTC	CASSVHRGDGNGYTF
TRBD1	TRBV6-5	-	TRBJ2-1	TGTGCCAGCAGTTACAGTACCTTGGCTACAGGGGATGAGCAGTTCTTC	CASSYSTLATGDEQFF
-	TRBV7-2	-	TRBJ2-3	TGTGCCAGCAGCTTAGCTCGAGCTGATACGCAGTATTTT	CASSLARADTQYF
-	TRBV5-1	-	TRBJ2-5	TGCGCCAGCAGCTTGGGTAACTACAACCAAGAGACCCAGTACTTC	CASSLGNYNQETQYF
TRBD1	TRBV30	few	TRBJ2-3	TGTGCCTGGAGTAGGGACAGGGTCAACACAGATACGCAGTATTTT	CAWSRDRVNTDTQYF
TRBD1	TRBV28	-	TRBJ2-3	TGTGCCAGCGGAAGTTTAAGACAGGGGGCGGGCACAGATACGCAGTATTTT	CASGSLRQGAGTDTQYF
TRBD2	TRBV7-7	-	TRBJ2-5	TGTGCCAGCAGCCCCGGGACTAGCGGGAGGGGGACCCAGTACTTC	CASSPGTSGRGTQYF
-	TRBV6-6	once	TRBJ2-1	TGTGCCAGCACAAGAGGCACCCGCTCCTACAATGAGCAGTTCTTC	CASTRGTRSYNEQFF